Shown below are 4 T cell receptor beta chains from a single sample sequenced in a study of cytomegalovirus exposure and HLA in healthy donors. A multiplex PCR was run with 60 Vbeta primers and 13 Jbeta primers. Measured with immunoSEQ multiplex PCR; TCRdb has only the in-frame clones, and not every one. The sample comprises some 110,000 clones, approximately 80% of which are singletons, and 2.5% to 3% rests with the top ten. Sequencing was done on a sample of PBMCs. These receptors came from a woman aged 18-35 years in good health and CMV-seropositive.

The CDR3 nucleotides read TGCGCCAGCAGCCAACTCCAGGGAAACGGCTACACCTTC. It codes for CASSQLQGNGYTF. The genes are TRBV4-1 and TRBJ1-2, with D possibly TRBD1 on 5 matching bases. V was shortened by 2 bases and J by 8 bases, with 12 bases between the two germline ends. The CDR3 sequence is 13 residues long. Per germline, CDR1 MGHRA and CDR2 YSYEKL.

CDR3 amino acids: CASSPKDRAETQYF. The CDR3 DNA reads as TGTGCCAGCAGCCCCAAGGACAGGGCAGAGACCCAGTACTTC. The chain joins TRBV7-9 to TRBJ2-5, with 8 bases that match TRBD1. The V gene end was trimmed by 5 bases and the J gene end by 4 bases; junction bases not matched to a gene: 6. The germline V gene encodes CDR1 SEHNR and CDR2 FQNEAQ (reference sequence). The CDR3 totals 14 residues.

This rearrangement joins TRBV6-5 to TRBJ2-7, with 8 bases matching TRBD1. Germline CDR1 MNHEY, CDR2 SVGAGI. This CDR3 is 13 amino acids long. V was clipped by 6 bases and J by 3 bases; unmatched bases: 4. The CDR3 DNA sequence: TGTGCCAGCAGCGAGGACAGGGTCTACGAGCAGTACTTC. Its protein product is CASSEDRVYEQYF.

This chain links TRBV5-1 with TRBJ1-1; 9 positions agree with TRBD1. Germline V gene lookup returns CDR1 SGHRS and CDR2 YFSETQ. The CDR3 consists of 15 residues. Unmatched junction bases numbered 8, after V lost 4 bases and J lost 4 bases. CDR3 DNA sequence: TGCGCCAGCAGCCAAGGGACAGGGCTGACCACTGAAGCTTTCTTT. Translation gives CASSQGTGLTTEAFF.